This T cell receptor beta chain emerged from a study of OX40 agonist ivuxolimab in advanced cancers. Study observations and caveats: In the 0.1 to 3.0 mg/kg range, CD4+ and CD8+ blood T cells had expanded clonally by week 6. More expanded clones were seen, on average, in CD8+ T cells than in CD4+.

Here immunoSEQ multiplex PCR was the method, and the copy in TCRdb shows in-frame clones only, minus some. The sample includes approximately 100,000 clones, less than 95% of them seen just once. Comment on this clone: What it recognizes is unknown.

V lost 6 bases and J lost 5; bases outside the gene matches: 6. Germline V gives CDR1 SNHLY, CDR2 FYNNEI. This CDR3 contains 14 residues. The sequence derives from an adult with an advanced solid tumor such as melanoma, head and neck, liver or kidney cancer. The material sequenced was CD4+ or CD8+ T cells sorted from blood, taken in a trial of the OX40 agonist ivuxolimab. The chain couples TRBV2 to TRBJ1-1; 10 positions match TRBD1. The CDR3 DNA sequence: TGTGCCAGCAGGGGGACAGGGGAGGTTACTGAAGCTTTCTTT. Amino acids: CASRGTGEVTEAFF. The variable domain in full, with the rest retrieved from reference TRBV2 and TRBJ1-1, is EPEVTQTPSHQVTQMGQEVILRCVPISNHLYFYWYRQILGQKVEFLVSFYNNEISEKSEIFDDQFSVERPDGSNFTLKIRSTKLEDSAMYFCASRGTGEVTEAFFGQGTRLTVV.